This TCR beta chain was captured in a study of blood T cell repertoires in COVID-19. Here immunoSEQ multiplex PCR was the method, and the copy in TCRdb shows in-frame clones only, minus some. The sample includes 120,000 to 150,000 clones, roughly 87% of them seen just once. CDR3 length equals 10 residues. Germline V gene sequence: CDR1 DFQATT, CDR2 SNEGSKA (reference sequence). Note on this clone: At one end, the junction sequence differs from germline, possibly due to a read error.

The chain couples TRBV20-1 to TRBJ2-5; D gene unclear. The source of this sequence is a woman between 35 and 50 years old who had been exposed to COVID-19. Source material: PBMCs or T cells enriched from blood (not recorded which). The CDR3, as DNA: TGCAGTGCCAACCAAGCGACCCAGTACTTC. Amino acids: CSANQATQYF.